The sequence of this TCR beta chain was determined in a study of T cells after somatic rescue of genetic block. Method: immunoSEQ multiplex PCR; TCRdb's copy keeps in-frame clones and lacks some. The data contain some 12,000 clones, 65% to 85% of them singletons. V lost 4 bases, J lost 8 bases, and 18 bases lay in between. This CDR3 comprises 15 residues. In germline, CDR1 is SEHNR, CDR2 FQNEAQ (reference sequence). This receptor was identified in a boy aged 10-17 years. Sequenced input: peripheral blood mononuclear cells (PBMCs). J is TRBJ2-1 and V is TRBV7-9; no firm D call. The DNA for the CDR3 is TGTGCCAGCAGCTCTGGGTTAGGCCTCGAGGATGAGCAGTTCTTC. Its protein is CASSSGLGLEDEQFF.